This TCR beta chain derives from a study of cytotoxic CD8 clonotypes in ibrutinib-treated CLL. For the study at large: Response was recorded as partial in approximately 24 patients and complete in 2; at median roughly 63 months, approximately 14 remained remitted and about twelve had progressed.

Genomic DNA in a quantity of about 2.1 micrograms was derived from cryopreserved PBMCs for TCR beta libraries. Note on this clone: What it binds is unknown.

Clones were sequenced by immunoSEQ multiplex PCR, and TCRdb holds only the in-frame ones, with some missing. Among about 200,000 clones, about two thirds were seen once, and the ten largest hold around 15%. Study-wide results and caveats: Public clonotypes were uncommon and contracted or stayed stable on treatment.

V gave up 0 bases and J gave up 7 bases, with 4 bases separating them. CDR3 length: 10 residues. Germline CDR1 reads DFQATT; CDR2 reads SNEGSKA (reference sequence). The TCR comes from a human donor with chronic lymphocytic leukemia. The rearrangement links TRBV20-1 to TRBJ2-7, with unresolved D. The sequencing here drew on PBMCs, taken after 24 months of ibrutinib treatment. The CDR3 sequence is CSARDGEQYF. CDR3 bases: TGCAGTGCTAGAGACGGTGAGCAGTACTTC.